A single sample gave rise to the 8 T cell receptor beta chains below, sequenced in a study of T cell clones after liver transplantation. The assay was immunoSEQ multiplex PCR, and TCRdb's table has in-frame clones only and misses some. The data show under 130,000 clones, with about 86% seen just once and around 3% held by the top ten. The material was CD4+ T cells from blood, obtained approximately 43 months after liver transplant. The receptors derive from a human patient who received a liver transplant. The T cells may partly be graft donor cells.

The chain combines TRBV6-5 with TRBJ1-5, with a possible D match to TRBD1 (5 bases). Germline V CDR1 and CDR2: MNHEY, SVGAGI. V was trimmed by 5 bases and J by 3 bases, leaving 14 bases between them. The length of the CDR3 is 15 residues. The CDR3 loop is CASSPNEGFNQPQHF. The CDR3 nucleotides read TGTGCCAGCAGTCCCAACGAGGGGTTCAATCAGCCCCAGCATTTT.

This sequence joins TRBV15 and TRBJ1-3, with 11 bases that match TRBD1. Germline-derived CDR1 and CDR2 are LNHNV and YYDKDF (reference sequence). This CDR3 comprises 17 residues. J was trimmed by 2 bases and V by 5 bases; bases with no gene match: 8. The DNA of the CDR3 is TGTGCCACCAGCTGGGCCCCGGGACAGGGGGCTGGAAACACCATATATTTT. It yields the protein CATSWAPGQGAGNTIYF.

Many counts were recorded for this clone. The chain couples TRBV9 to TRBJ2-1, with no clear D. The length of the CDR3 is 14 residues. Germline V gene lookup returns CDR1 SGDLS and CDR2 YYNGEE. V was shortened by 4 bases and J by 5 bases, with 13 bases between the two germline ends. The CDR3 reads CASSYGPANNEQFF. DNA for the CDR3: TGTGCCAGCAGCTACGGACCCGCTAACAATGAGCAGTTCTTC.

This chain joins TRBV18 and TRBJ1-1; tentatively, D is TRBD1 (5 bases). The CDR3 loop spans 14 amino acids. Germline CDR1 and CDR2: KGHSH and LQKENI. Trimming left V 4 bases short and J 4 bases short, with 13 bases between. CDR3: CASSRLDTTTEAFF. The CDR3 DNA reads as TGTGCCAGCTCACGGTTGGACACAACCACTGAAGCTTTCTTT.

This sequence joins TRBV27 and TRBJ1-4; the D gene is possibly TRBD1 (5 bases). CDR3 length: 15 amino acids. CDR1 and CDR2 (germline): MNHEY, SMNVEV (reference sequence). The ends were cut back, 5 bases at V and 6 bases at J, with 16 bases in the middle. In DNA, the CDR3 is TGTGCCAGCAGTCACCTAAGTGGCAGGGATGAAAAACTGTTTTTT. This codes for CASSHLSGRDEKLFF.

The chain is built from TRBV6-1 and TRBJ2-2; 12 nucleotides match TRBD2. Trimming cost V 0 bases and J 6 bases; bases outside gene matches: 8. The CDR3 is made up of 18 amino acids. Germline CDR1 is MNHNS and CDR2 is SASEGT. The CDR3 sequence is CASSEAGASGRAAGELFF. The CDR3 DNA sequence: TGTGCCAGCAGTGAAGCTGGGGCTAGCGGGAGGGCCGCCGGGGAGCTGTTTTTT.

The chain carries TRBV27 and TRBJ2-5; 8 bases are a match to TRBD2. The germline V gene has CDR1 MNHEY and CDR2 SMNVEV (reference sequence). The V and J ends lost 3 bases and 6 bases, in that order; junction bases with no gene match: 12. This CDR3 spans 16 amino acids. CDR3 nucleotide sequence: TGTGCCAGCAGTTTCCTCTCCAGCGGGAGATCTAAGACCCAGTACTTC. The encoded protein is CASSFLSSGRSKTQYF.

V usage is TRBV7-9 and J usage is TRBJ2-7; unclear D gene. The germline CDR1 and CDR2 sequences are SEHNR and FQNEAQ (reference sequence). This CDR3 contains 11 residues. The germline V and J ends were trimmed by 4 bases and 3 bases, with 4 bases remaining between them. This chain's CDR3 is CASSSYYEQYF. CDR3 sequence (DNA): TGTGCCAGCAGCTCCTACTACGAGCAGTACTTC. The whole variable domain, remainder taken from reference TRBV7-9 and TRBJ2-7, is DTGVSQNPRHKITKRGQNVTFRCDPISEHNRLYWYRQTLGQGPEFLTYFQNEAQLEKSRLLSDRFSAERPKGSFSTLEIQRTEQGDSAMYLCASSSYYEQYFGPGTRLTVT.